This T cell receptor (beta chain) is drawn from a study of control samples from healthy donors and cancer patients. V was shortened by 2 bases and J by 3 bases, with 10 bases between the two germline ends. This CDR3 has 14 amino acids. Germline values: CDR1 SGHRS, CDR2 YFSETQ. Generated by immunoSEQ multiplex PCR, the TCRdb table keeps only in-frame clones and is missing some. The table lists just over 80,000 clones, roughly 94% of them singletons. Specimen: blood. The chain uses TRBV5-1 and TRBJ2-3; possible D gene TRBD2, 6 bases. This receptor was taken from a woman aged 18-29 years in good health. The CDR3 loop reads CASSFRGETDTQYF. The CDR3 DNA follows: TGCGCCAGCAGCTTTCGCGGGGAAACAGATACGCAGTATTTT.